One and the same sample provided the 14 T cell receptor beta chains below, sequenced in a study of spatial heterogeneity in lung cancer. Documented time point: sample taken at primary tumor resection. Unsorted whole RNA of tumor, nontumor lung or frozen PBMC was sequenced. TCRdb re-derived calls from the 5' RACE reads in MiXCR, one entry per CDR3 protein. Of approximately 810 distinct CDR3 sequences in the sample, 55% were seen once. Sequenced material: PBMCs, taken at surgery. These receptors were collected from a female donor with early-stage non-small cell lung cancer.

This clonotype was detected only a few times. Little can be read into the size of this beta chain, an off-target read in a library designed for alpha chains. DNA for the CDR3: TGTGCCAGCAGCTTAGCGGGAGCTACAGATACGCAGTATTTT. This translates into CASSLAGATDTQYF. The chain has TRBV7-2 and TRBJ2-3; a weak D match, TRBD2 (5 bases). With 0 bases removed from V and 3 bases from J, the gap between germline ends came to 7 bases. The germline V gene encodes CDR1 SGHTA and CDR2 FQGNSA. The CDR3 has 14 residues. Full variable domain (rest looked up from reference TRBV7-2 and TRBJ2-3): GAGVSQSPSNKVTEKGKDVELRCDPISGHTALYWYRQSLGQGLEFLIYFQGNSAPDKSGLPSDRFSAERTGGSVSTLTIQRTQQEDSAVYLCASSLAGATDTQYFGPGTRLTVL.

A remark on this clonotype: This beta chain lies outside the target of a library built for alpha chains; its clone size means little. This chain connects TRBV12-3 or TRBV12-4 to TRBJ2-2; TRBD1 matches 9 bases. CDR3 length: 17 residues. Trimming at V came to 1 base and at J to 8 bases, leaving 11 bases not matched to a gene. The CDR3, as DNA: TGTGCCAGCAGTTTAGGAGACCGGGACAGGGTATGGGGGGAGCTGTTTTTT. Amino acid sequence: CASSLGDRDRVWGELFF.

This clonotype came up once. With the library built for alpha chains, this beta chain is off target and its frequency is not meaningful. This chain uses TRBV11-2 with TRBJ2-7; D remains ambiguous. CDR3 length equals 12 residues. Trimming removed 5 bases at V and 5 bases at J, with 10 bases between. Germline V gene data show CDR1 as SGHAT and CDR2 as FQNNGV. CDR3 bases: TGTGCCAGCAGCAGAGAGCGAAACGAGCAGTACTTC. This encodes CASSRERNEQYF.

Concerning this clonotype: Within a library made for alpha chains, this beta chain is off target, and its count is uninformative. The rearrangement links TRBV25-1 to TRBJ2-1; either TRBD1 or TRBD2 may supply D (5 bases each). Deletions cut 8 bases from V and 4 bases from J, with 18 bases between. CDR3 length: 15 amino acids. Germline-derived CDR1 and CDR2 are MGHDK and SYGVNS. The CDR3 loop is CASGKGSSGYNEQFF. CDR3 DNA sequence: TGTGCCAGCGGGAAAGGGAGCTCAGGGTACAATGAGCAGTTCTTC.

A remark on this clonotype: This beta chain is an off-target read within a library intended for alpha chains, so its frequency means little. This chain connects TRBV7-9 to TRBJ2-3; weak D call: TRBD1 (6 bases). The CDR3 consists of 18 residues. Trimming took 1 base from V and 0 from J, leaving 17 bases between them. CDR1 SEHNR and CDR2 FQNEAQ come from the germline V gene (reference sequence). CDR3 residues: CASSLVFGQGISTDTQYF. The CDR3, as DNA: TGTGCCAGCAGCTTAGTCTTTGGGCAGGGGATCAGCACAGATACGCAGTATTTT.

Only a few counts were recorded for this clonotype. The library was built for alpha chains, so this beta chain is an off-target read and its size means little. This sequence joins TRBV18 and TRBJ2-7, with TRBD2 as a possible D gene (6 bases). Trimming left V 3 bases short and J 3 bases short, with 9 bases between. The germline V gene has CDR1 KGHSH and CDR2 LQKENI. The CDR3 is 13 amino acids. CDR3 coding DNA: TGTGCCAGCTCACCGGGAGCGGGCTACGAGCAGTACTTC. Translating gives CASSPGAGYEQYF.

On this clonotype: The size of this beta chain means little, since it is a stray read in a library made for alpha chains. The chain combines TRBV18 with TRBJ2-7; the D call may be TRBD1 or TRBD2 (5 bases each). CDR1 is KGHSH, CDR2 LQKENI, per germline. The CDR3 covers 14 residues. V dropped 3 bases and J dropped 4 bases, with 13 bases sitting between them. As DNA, the CDR3 is TGTGCCAGCTCACCCCCGGGACGGGCGTACGAGCAGTACTTC. Translation gives CASSPPGRAYEQYF.

Relative to its sample, this clonotype is hyperexpanded (1% or more). Since the library was made to target alpha chains, this beta chain is a stray read and its abundance is not meaningful. The CDR3 protein is CASSPRFTSIKYF. The CDR3 bases are TGTGCCAGCAGCCCAAGATTTACTAGCATAAAGTATTTT. The rearrangement uses TRBV4-2 and TRBJ2-3; D perhaps matches TRBD2 (6 bases). Per the germline V gene, CDR1 is LGHNA and CDR2 is YNFKEQ. Deletions cut 4 bases from V and 13 bases from J, with 18 bases between. The CDR3 is made up of 13 amino acids.

This clonotype was seen once. Found in a library prepared for alpha chains, this beta chain is an off-target read, and its abundance has little meaning. The V call is TRBV6-1, the J call TRBJ2-1; 14 bases line up with TRBD2. The ends lost 11 bases at V and 8 bases at J; junction bases unmatched: 11. The germline CDR1 and CDR2 sequences are MNHNS and SASEGT. This CDR3 has 15 amino acids. CDR3 sequence: CAAEGLAGGVDEQFF. For the CDR3, the DNA is TGTGCCGCCGAAGGACTAGCGGGAGGTGTCGATGAGCAGTTCTTC.

About this clonotype itself: Within a library made for alpha chains, this beta chain is off target, and its count is uninformative. The rearrangement uses TRBV2 and TRBJ2-1; D gene unclear. Looked up from germline, CDR1 is SNHLY and CDR2 is FYNNEI. The CDR3 loop spans 16 amino acids. V lost 4 bases and J lost 8, with 21 bases in between. CDR3: CASSVMRKFTEHEQFF. In DNA form, the CDR3 reads TGTGCCAGCAGTGTAATGAGGAAGTTTACGGAACATGAGCAGTTCTTC.

Comments on this clonotype: For a library built for alpha chains, this beta chain is a stray read; little rests on its size. The chain links TRBV12-3 or TRBV12-4 to TRBJ2-2; D remains unclear. CDR3 size: 11 residues. V lost 8 bases to trimming and J lost 5 bases, with 6 bases between them. The CDR3: CASGETGELFF. DNA for the CDR3: TGTGCCAGCGGAGAAACCGGGGAGCTGTTTTTT.

This clonotype is categorized as hyperexpanded. This beta chain appears as a stray read in a library generated for alpha chains; its size is not informative. The chain is built from TRBV20-1 and TRBJ2-7; D unresolved. V lost 3 bases to trimming and J lost 2 bases, with 8 bases between them. The CDR3 length is 12 residues. Germline V lookup: CDR1 DFQATT, CDR2 SNEGSKA (reference sequence). CDR3 protein: CSASGFPYEQYF. In nucleotides, the CDR3 is TGCAGTGCTAGTGGTTTCCCCTACGAGCAGTACTTC.

For this clonotype: Little can be read into the size of this beta chain, an off-target read in a library designed for alpha chains. The V and J genes are TRBV28 and TRBJ1-5; 8 bases fit TRBD1. Losses at the gene ends were 7 bases for V and 5 bases for J; bases not matched to a gene: 1. This CDR3 spans 12 amino acids. Germline V gene data show CDR1 as MDHEN and CDR2 as SYDVKM. This CDR3 reads CASKQGDQPQHF. The DNA for the CDR3 is TGTGCCAGCAAACAGGGGGATCAGCCCCAGCATTTT.

Notes on this clonotype: A library made for alpha chains picked up this beta chain off target, so its size means little. J is TRBJ2-3 and V is TRBV30; TRBD1 aligns across 10 bases. CDR1 is GTSNPN, CDR2 SVGIG, per germline (reference sequence). The V gene end was trimmed by 2 bases and the J gene end by 1 base; junction bases not matched to a gene: 3. The CDR3 covers 15 residues. The CDR3 protein is CAWSLTGGGTDTQYF. The DNA for the CDR3 is TGTGCCTGGAGTTTGACAGGGGGCGGCACAGATACGCAGTATTTT.